This T cell receptor beta chain came from a study of cytomegalovirus exposure and HLA in healthy donors. Points from the study as a whole: Presence/absence analyses assumed roughly uniform sequencing depth across donors. Generally TCR sequences proved uncommon, though certain public TCRs appeared in numerous donors.

Germline values: CDR1 GTSNPN, CDR2 SVGIG (reference sequence). This CDR3 region has 16 residues. The V gene lost 2 bases and the J gene lost 4 bases, with 19 bases spanning the gap. For this clone: Its antigen is unknown.

Amplification used 60 Vbeta primers and 13 Jbeta primers. Methods used by the authors: Counted up in a later analysis, unique TCR beta chains came to around 80 million, with roughly 11 million shared. Assay: immunoSEQ multiplex PCR; the TCRdb copy retains only in-frame clones and omits some. That table is the source of V, J and clone size, and D and trimming were worked out from the DNA. Among some 180,000 clones listed, about 70% were seen once. Though probably carrying unrecorded immune exposures, donors were nominally healthy at sampling. The source of this sequence is a woman aged 30 to 39 in good health and CMV-seronegative. Sequenced material: PBMCs. This sequence joins TRBV30 and TRBJ2-3, with D perhaps matching TRBD2 (6 bases). The CDR3 DNA follows: TGTGCCTGGAGTTCCTTAGCGGAGAAGGTATCAGATACGCAGTATTTT. Encoded protein: CAWSSLAEKVSDTQYF. Using reference TRBV30 and TRBJ2-3 for the parts outside the CDR3, the full variable domain is SQTIHQWPATLVQPVGSPLSLECTVEGTSNPNLYWYRQAAGRGLQLLFYSVGIGQISSEVPQNLSASRPQDRQFILSSKKLLLSDSGFYLCAWSSLAEKVSDTQYFGPGTRLTVL.